These 27 T cell receptor beta chains were sequenced from one sample in a study of OX40 agonist ivuxolimab in advanced cancers. Sequencing used immunoSEQ multiplex PCR; TCRdb keeps in-frame clones, though not all of them. This sample has roughly 35,000 clones, with 81% found just once. The sample in question was CD4+ or CD8+ T cells sorted from blood, obtained in a trial of the OX40 agonist ivuxolimab. The receptors were gathered from an adult with an advanced solid tumor such as melanoma, head and neck, liver or kidney cancer.

CDR3 sequence reads: CASSRPGRNEQFF. CDR3 nucleotide sequence: TGTGCCAGCAGCCGTCCCGGGCGCAATGAGCAGTTCTTC. The rearrangement links TRBV7-2 to TRBJ2-1; D not certain. With 5 bases removed from V and 6 bases from J, the gap between germline ends came to 11 bases. The germline V gene encodes CDR1 SGHTA and CDR2 FQGNSA. CDR3 length: 13 amino acids.

This clone turned up a few times. The V gene is TRBV4-1, the J gene TRBJ1-5; TRBD1 might be the D (5 bases). V was pared by 1 base and J by 3 bases, with 10 bases between. Germline assignment: CDR1 MGHRA and CDR2 YSYEKL. This CDR3 has 15 residues. The CDR3 coding sequence is TGCGCCAGCAGCCAAGGGGGGGGTTTCAATCAGCCCCAGCATTTT. Translating gives CASSQGGGFNQPQHF.

The CDR3 loop is CASSFRDPAGGPTYEQYF. Written as DNA, the CDR3 is TGTGCCAGCAGCTTTCGAGATCCAGCGGGAGGGCCTACCTACGAGCAGTACTTC. The chain combines TRBV7-8 with TRBJ2-7, with 10 bases that match TRBD2. The CDR3 is 18 residues long. The ends lost 3 bases at V and 2 bases at J; junction bases unmatched: 13. The V gene's germline CDR1 is SGHVS and CDR2 FQNEAQ.

The CDR3 reads CASSTSTGVGEKLFF. The CDR3 DNA reads as TGTGCCAGCAGCACGTCGACAGGGGTAGGTGAAAAACTGTTTTTT. V is TRBV9 and J is TRBJ1-4; 8 bases match TRBD1. This CDR3 spans 15 amino acids. Looked up from germline, CDR1 is SGDLS and CDR2 is YYNGEE. V trimming: 4 bases; J trimming: 7 bases; junction bases outside the gene matches: 9.

The chain couples TRBV7-8 to TRBJ1-6; 7 positions agree with TRBD1. Looked up from germline, CDR1 is SGHVS and CDR2 is FQNEAQ. V shed 3 bases, J shed 9 bases, and the junction held 5 bases outside the gene matches. The CDR3 covers 14 residues. CDR3 region: CASSLTGPGSPLHF. The CDR3 coding sequence is TGTGCCAGCAGCTTGACAGGGCCGGGTTCACCCCTCCACTTT.

This clone has only one observation. The chain combines TRBV14 with TRBJ1-2; D not resolved. V lost 0 bases and J 5 bases, leaving 19 bases between the germline ends. The CDR3 is 17 amino acids. Germline V gives CDR1 SGHDN, CDR2 FVKESK. The CDR3 DNA reads TGTGCCAGCAGCCAAGATCAGGACGCCTCTCCCCCTTATGGCTACACCTTC. Amino acid sequence: CASSQDQDASPPYGYTF.

The V gene is TRBV10-2, the J gene TRBJ2-2; 7 bases fit TRBD1. The germline CDR1 and CDR2 sequences are WSHSY and SAAADI. CDR3 size: 17 residues. V lost 6 bases to trimming and J lost 3 bases; unmatched junction nucleotides: 13. The CDR3 here is CASSPLSRTGDTGELFF. The CDR3 DNA reads TGCGCCAGCAGCCCGCTCTCCCGAACAGGGGACACCGGGGAGCTGTTTTTT.

This clone has only a few counts. The genes are TRBV7-2 and TRBJ2-1; D might be TRBD1 or TRBD2, each matching 5 bases. Germline-derived CDR1 and CDR2 are SGHTA and FQGNSA. V lost 5 bases to trimming and J lost 7 bases, with 15 bases between them. CDR3 length: 14 residues. This CDR3 is CASSPGDPGNEQFF. CDR3 coding DNA: TGTGCCAGCAGCCCTGGGGACCCTGGGAATGAGCAGTTCTTC. Complete variable domain (other parts from reference TRBV7-2 and TRBJ2-1): GAGVSQSPSNKVTEKGKDVELRCDPISGHTALYWYRQSLGQGLEFLIYFQGNSAPDKSGLPSDRFSAERTGGSVSTLTIQRTQQEDSAVYLCASSPGDPGNEQFFGPGTRLTVL.

The chain links TRBV6-6 to TRBJ1-1, with D possibly being TRBD1 (5 bases). Germline V gives CDR1 MNHNY, CDR2 SVGAGI (reference sequence). V lost 6 bases to trimming and J lost 0 bases, with 14 bases between them. This CDR3 region has 15 residues. This CDR3 reads CASRAAGRLNTEAFF. CDR3 bases: TGTGCCAGCAGGGCCGCAGGGAGGTTGAACACTGAAGCTTTCTTT.

DNA of the CDR3: TGTGCCATCAGTGACCTGATCCCTGGGGCCAACGTCCTGACTTTC. Its translation: CAISDLIPGANVLTF. The rearrangement joins TRBV10-3 to TRBJ2-6; D gene unclear. V shed 3 bases and J shed 2 bases, with 8 bases lying between them. From germline, CDR1 is ENHRY and CDR2 SYGVKD. The CDR3 sequence is 15 residues long.

The chain is built from TRBV30 and TRBJ2-1, with a tentative D call TRBD2 (5 bases). Germline assignment: CDR1 GTSNPN and CDR2 SVGIG (reference sequence). CDR3 size: 12 residues. Trimming stripped 4 bases from V and 7 bases from J, with 11 bases between. CDR3 loop: CAWKSPGNEQFF. CDR3 DNA sequence: TGTGCCTGGAAATCCCCGGGGAATGAGCAGTTCTTC.

The J gene is TRBJ2-5, the V gene TRBV30, with a tentative D call TRBD2 (5 bases). Trimming cost V 3 bases and J 7 bases, with 15 bases left between them. CDR1 GTSNPN and CDR2 SVGIG come from the germline V gene (reference sequence). The CDR3 covers 13 residues. This chain's CDR3 is CAWSVFRGGTQYF. The CDR3 bases are TGTGCCTGGAGCGTATTTCGGGGTGGGACCCAGTACTTC.

This clone was seen a single time. The chain joins TRBV5-4 to TRBJ2-5; D possibly matches TRBD1 or TRBD2 (5 bases each). CDR1 is SGHNT, CDR2 YYREEE, per germline (reference sequence). Trimming removed 4 bases at V and 5 bases at J, with 18 bases between. CDR3 length equals 15 residues. The CDR3 loop reads CASSPGSGEGETQYF. The CDR3 nucleotides read TGTGCCAGCAGCCCAGGTTCGGGCGAGGGGGAGACCCAGTACTTC.

This clone was detected only once. J is TRBJ2-1 and V is TRBV9, with 10 bases identical to TRBD2. The V gene end was trimmed by 0 bases and the J gene end by 4 bases; junction bases not matched to a gene: 4. The CDR3 consists of 16 residues. CDR1 is SGDLS, CDR2 YYNGEE, per germline. The CDR3 is CASSVAGLADYNEQFF. CDR3 coding DNA: TGTGCCAGCAGCGTAGCAGGACTAGCGGATTACAATGAGCAGTTCTTC.

The rearrangement uses TRBV5-5 and TRBJ2-7, with TRBD1 matching 7 bases. The J segment lost 0 bases and the V segment lost 0 bases, leaving 3 bases of the junction unmatched. This CDR3 spans 15 amino acids. CDR1 is SGHKS, CDR2 YYEKEE, per germline (reference sequence). The CDR3 DNA sequence: TGTGCCAGCAGCTTGGCGGGGACAGACTCCTACGAGCAGTACTTC. Translation: CASSLAGTDSYEQYF.

This clone has just one count. The V and J genes are TRBV19 and TRBJ2-3; perhaps D is TRBD1 or TRBD2 (5 bases each). This CDR3 contains 15 residues. Germline CDR1 reads LNHDA; CDR2 reads SQIVND (reference sequence). V was pared by 5 bases and J by 4 bases, with 16 bases between. The CDR3 DNA is TGTGCCAGTAGTCCCCGGACACGGGGAGCAGATACGCAGTATTTT. Translated: CASSPRTRGADTQYF.

The chain recombines TRBV19 with TRBJ2-7; TRBD1 agrees at 9 bases. Germline V gene lookup returns CDR1 LNHDA and CDR2 SQIVND (reference sequence). CDR3 length: 17 residues. The trim removed 6 bases at V and 3 bases at J, leaving 15 bases unmatched. Here the CDR3 reads CASSDPSLGTGSYEQYF. CDR3 coding DNA: TGTGCCAGTAGCGACCCCTCCCTTGGGACAGGGAGCTACGAGCAGTACTTC.

V and J are TRBV27 and TRBJ1-2, with D unclear. The germline V gene encodes CDR1 MNHEY and CDR2 SMNVEV (reference sequence). The CDR3 has 13 amino acids. Trimming pared 2 bases from V and 5 bases from J, leaving 9 bases between. The DNA of the CDR3 is TGTGCCAGCAGTTTAAATCGCGTTTATGGCTACACCTTC. Its protein product is CASSLNRVYGYTF.

The V and J genes are TRBV2 and TRBJ1-5; a possible D gene is TRBD1 (6 bases). Germline V CDR1 and CDR2: SNHLY, FYNNEI. V was clipped by 7 bases and J by 0 bases, with 16 bases between them. CDR3 size: 16 residues. CDR3 sequence reads: CASNQQGGYSNQPQHF. CDR3 bases: TGTGCCAGCAACCAACAGGGAGGGTATAGCAATCAGCCCCAGCATTTT. Supplemented by reference TRBV2 and TRBJ1-5, the full variable domain reads EPEVTQTPSHQVTQMGQEVILRCVPISNHLYFYWYRQILGQKVEFLVSFYNNEISEKSEIFDDQFSVERPDGSNFTLKIRSTKLEDSAMYFCASNQQGGYSNQPQHFGDGTRLSIL.

The chain uses TRBV30 and TRBJ1-5; D is uncertain. V shed 5 bases and J shed 4 bases, with 12 bases lying between them. Germline V gives CDR1 GTSNPN, CDR2 SVGIG (reference sequence). The CDR3 is 13 amino acids. The CDR3 region has the DNA TGTGCCTGGTCCAAGCGAGAAAATCAGCCCCAGCATTTT. This encodes CAWSKRENQPQHF. Looking up the rest from reference TRBV30 and TRBJ1-5 gives the full variable domain: SQTIHQWPATLVQPVGSPLSLECTVEGTSNPNLYWYRQAAGRGLQLLFYSVGIGQISSEVPQNLSASRPQDRQFILSSKKLLLSDSGFYLCAWSKRENQPQHFGDGTRLSIL.

This clone was detected once. The chain has TRBV11-1 and TRBJ1-2; TRBD1 matches at 10 bases. V gave up 5 bases and J gave up 8 bases; unmatched junction bases: 8. CDR1 is SGHAT, CDR2 FQDESV, per germline (reference sequence). The CDR3 runs 14 residues. As DNA, the CDR3 is TGTGCCAGCAGCCCGCTCGGACAGGGGGGCGGCTACACCTTC. Encoded protein: CASSPLGQGGGYTF.

The rearrangement links TRBV7-2 to TRBJ1-2, with TRBD1 identical over 11 bases. V was clipped by 5 bases and J by 7 bases; unmatched bases: 3. Germline values: CDR1 SGHTA, CDR2 FQGNSA. There are 13 residues in the CDR3. CDR3: CASSIGQGAGYTF. The DNA of the CDR3 is TGTGCCAGCAGCATCGGACAGGGGGCTGGCTACACCTTC.

The count of this clone is one. This sequence joins TRBV2 and TRBJ2-1; no firm D call. Germline V gene data show CDR1 as SNHLY and CDR2 as FYNNEI. CDR3 size: 11 residues. V gave up 4 bases and J gave up 8 bases, with 6 bases separating them. CDR3 region: CASSVRDEQFF. CDR3 in DNA: TGTGCCAGCAGTGTTCGCGATGAGCAGTTCTTC. Complete variable domain (other parts from reference TRBV2 and TRBJ2-1): EPEVTQTPSHQVTQMGQEVILRCVPISNHLYFYWYRQILGQKVEFLVSFYNNEISEKSEIFDDQFSVERPDGSNFTLKIRSTKLEDSAMYFCASSVRDEQFFGPGTRLTVL.

This chain uses TRBV30 with TRBJ2-3; 10 nucleotides line up with TRBD2. V shed 0 bases, J shed 4 bases, and the junction held 4 bases outside the gene matches. Looked up from germline, CDR1 is GTSNPN and CDR2 is SVGIG (reference sequence). The CDR3 covers 15 residues. CDR3 residues: CAWSVPSGGADTQYF. In DNA, the CDR3 is TGTGCCTGGAGTGTACCTAGCGGGGGTGCAGATACGCAGTATTTT.

The chain has TRBV18 and TRBJ1-4, with no clear D. Germline lookup yields CDR1 KGHSH and CDR2 LQKENI. The germline V and J ends were trimmed by 1 base and 0 bases, with 12 bases remaining between them. This CDR3 spans 17 amino acids. The CDR3 loop is CASSPREREATNEKLFF. Written as DNA, the CDR3 is TGTGCCAGCTCACCACGGGAGAGGGAGGCAACTAATGAAAAACTGTTTTTT.

V is TRBV5-5 and J is TRBJ2-7, with D hard to call. Looked up from germline, CDR1 is SGHKS and CDR2 is YYEKEE (reference sequence). The V end was cut by 6 bases, the J end by 1 base, with 14 bases between. The CDR3 totals 14 residues. The CDR3 DNA reads as TGTGCCAGCACCATTGGGGTTGGTTCCTACGAGCAGTACTTC. Its translation: CASTIGVGSYEQYF.

V and J are TRBV15 and TRBJ1-3; a weak D match, TRBD1 (5 bases). This CDR3 region has 17 residues. CDR1 and CDR2 (germline): LNHNV, YYDKDF (reference sequence). The germline V and J ends were trimmed by 0 bases and 0 bases, with 12 bases remaining between them. CDR3 amino acids: CATSRDWGRSSGNTIYF. The CDR3, as DNA: TGTGCCACCAGCAGAGATTGGGGACGTAGCTCTGGAAACACCATATATTTT.